The 24 T cell receptor beta chains given below trace back to one sample, sequenced in a study of shared clonotypes between healthy human individuals. TCRdb keeps only in-frame clones here, not all; method: immunoSEQ multiplex PCR. The sample consists of around 2.1 million clones, 85% to 95% of them appearing once. Naive CD8 populations comprised CD45RO-negative cells positively selected for CCR7, excluding terminally differentiated effector memory CD45RA+ cells. The material sequenced was naive CD8+ T cells from PBMCs. These receptors came from a man in his late teens or twenties in good health. Some clones in this sample may be carry-over from other donors' samples.

The chain is built from TRBV6-5 and TRBJ1-1; D may be TRBD1 (5 bases). The CDR3 covers 15 residues. The V and J ends lost 7 bases and 0 bases respectively, with 15 bases between them. Germline lookup yields CDR1 MNHEY and CDR2 SVGAGI. As DNA, the CDR3 is TGTGCCAGCATAATAAGGAGGGGATTGAACACTGAAGCTTTCTTT. Protein: CASIIRRGLNTEAFF.

V gene TRBV7-9 combines with J gene TRBJ1-1; D gene uncertain. Germline CDR1 SEHNR, CDR2 FQNEAQ (reference sequence). This CDR3 is 16 amino acids long. V lost 2 bases and J 1 base, leaving 14 bases between the germline ends. The CDR3 DNA sequence: TGTGCCAGCAGCTTATTTGAGGTTAGACGGAACACTGAAGCTTTCTTT. This sequence encodes CASSLFEVRRNTEAFF.

This clone has a handful of counts. This chain links TRBV9 with TRBJ2-2; 7 bases agree with TRBD1. Looked up from germline, CDR1 is SGDLS and CDR2 is YYNGEE. The CDR3 extends over 17 amino acids. The V gene end was trimmed by 0 bases and the J gene end by 0 bases; junction bases not matched to a gene: 5. DNA for the CDR3: TGTGCCAGCAGCGTAGCATGGGACAGCCCGAACACCGGGGAGCTGTTTTTT. It translates to CASSVAWDSPNTGELFF.

The chain links TRBV5-1 to TRBJ2-7, with 11 bases matching TRBD2. Unmatched junction bases numbered 11, after V lost 4 bases and J lost 5 bases. CDR3 length: 16 residues. The germline V gene has CDR1 SGHRS and CDR2 YFSETQ. The CDR3 DNA sequence: TGCGCCAGCAGCCCCCCCGGGGTAGCGGGAGGGAACGAGCAGTACTTC. This gives the protein CASSPPGVAGGNEQYF.

This sequence joins TRBV29-1 and TRBJ1-2; 9 bases are shared with TRBD1. The CDR3 consists of 14 residues. CDR1 is SQVTM and CDR2 is ANQGSEA in the germline V gene. Trimming cost V 5 bases and J 4 bases; bases outside gene matches: 8. The CDR3 region has the DNA TGCAGCGTTCCTAAGGGACAGGGCGGCTATGGCTACACCTTC. Protein sequence: CSVPKGQGGYGYTF.

This chain links TRBV19 with TRBJ1-5; TRBD1 matches at 7 bases. The CDR3 is made up of 16 amino acids. Germline CDR1 LNHDA, CDR2 SQIVND (reference sequence). V gave up 3 bases and J gave up 4 bases; unmatched junction bases: 9. In DNA form, the CDR3 reads TGTGCCAGTAGTATGTTTGGGGACAGCGAAAATCAGCCCCAGCATTTT. Its translation: CASSMFGDSENQPQHF.

In the case of this clone: The identical CDR3 is also encoded by other nucleotide sequences in the sample. CDR3 nucleotides: TGTGCCAGCACACCGCGCTCCTACAATGAGCAGTTCTTC. This gives the protein CASTPRSYNEQFF. The rearrangement joins TRBV28 to TRBJ2-1; D not certain. The CDR3 totals 13 residues. V lost 7 bases and J lost 0, with 7 bases in between. Looked up from germline, CDR1 is MDHEN and CDR2 is SYDVKM.

This chain joins TRBV19 and TRBJ1-1, with D perhaps TRBD1 (5 bases). V was shortened by 6 bases and J by 5 bases, with 10 bases between the two germline ends. This CDR3 is built from 12 residues. CDR1 is LNHDA, CDR2 SQIVND, per germline (reference sequence). The CDR3: CASRQEMTEAFF. DNA of the CDR3: TGTGCCAGTAGACAGGAGATGACTGAAGCTTTCTTT.

The chain has TRBV15 and TRBJ1-2; 8 bases are a match to TRBD1. Germline V gene lookup returns CDR1 LNHNV and CDR2 YYDKDF (reference sequence). The CDR3 has 15 amino acids. With 0 bases clipped from V and 6 bases from J, the junction kept 6 bases outside the gene matches. CDR3 sequence: CATSRDASGGNGYTF. For the CDR3, the DNA is TGTGCCACCAGCAGAGATGCATCAGGGGGCAATGGCTACACCTTC.

This CDR3 is CASSSEGGSLYEQYF. DNA for the CDR3: TGTGCCAGCAGCTCCGAGGGGGGCAGCTTATACGAGCAGTACTTC. The chain employs TRBV11-2 and TRBJ2-7; either TRBD1 or TRBD2 may fit D (6 bases each). The V and J ends lost 4 bases and 4 bases respectively, with 17 bases between them. This CDR3 contains 15 residues. Germline V CDR1 and CDR2: SGHAT, FQNNGV.

This chain joins TRBV6-5 and TRBJ1-2; a weak D match, TRBD1 (6 bases). Germline CDR1 and CDR2: MNHEY and SVGAGI. Trimming shortened V by 5 bases and J by 4 bases, and 14 bases separated the two germline ends. CDR3 size: 14 residues. CDR3 residues: CASSLGTFGYGYTF. CDR3 nucleotides: TGTGCCAGCAGTCTCGGGACATTTGGCTATGGCTACACCTTC.

The genes are TRBV11-2 and TRBJ2-7; D remains unclear. The CDR3 has 13 amino acids. Germline V CDR1 and CDR2: SGHAT, FQNNGV. Trimming removed 5 bases at V and 0 bases at J, with 8 bases between. The CDR3 DNA follows: TGTGCCAGCAGCCTCGGGCACTCCTACGAGCAGTACTTC. This gives the protein CASSLGHSYEQYF.

This clone was seen only once. The rearrangement uses TRBV29-1 and TRBJ2-3; 14 bases agree with TRBD2. This CDR3 is 17 amino acids long. The germline gives CDR1 SQVTM, CDR2 ANQGSEA. V dropped 1 base and J dropped 0; count of bases not matched to a gene: 3. The CDR3: CSVEGLAGGRSTDTQYF. The CDR3 nucleotides are TGCAGCGTTGAAGGACTAGCGGGAGGGCGGAGCACAGATACGCAGTATTTT.

The chain joins TRBV19 to TRBJ2-1; perhaps TRBD1 as D (6 bases). The V and J ends lost 6 bases and 9 bases respectively, with 21 bases between them. CDR1 and CDR2 (germline): LNHDA, SQIVND (reference sequence). CDR3 length equals 15 residues. The CDR3 DNA sequence: TGTGCCAGTAGGTTAACGTTCTGGGGGCGCGGTGAGCAGTTCTTC. Protein: CASRLTFWGRGEQFF.

In regard to this clone: This sample includes further DNA sequences coding for the same CDR3. This chain connects TRBV7-8 to TRBJ2-7; D is unclear. CDR3 length equals 13 residues. CDR1 is SGHVS and CDR2 is FQNEAQ in the germline V gene. Trimming took 1 base from V and 2 from J, leaving 6 bases between them. CDR3: CASSLDRAYEQYF. The CDR3 DNA is TGTGCCAGCAGCTTAGATCGGGCCTACGAGCAGTACTTC. The variable domain in full, with the rest retrieved from reference TRBV7-8 and TRBJ2-7, is GAGVSQSPRYKVAKRGQDVALRCDPISGHVSLFWYQQALGQGPEFLTYFQNEAQLDKSGLPSDRFFAERPEGSVSTLKIQRTQQEDSAVYLCASSLDRAYEQYFGPGTRLTVT.

V gene TRBV12-5 combines with J gene TRBJ2-5; no definite D call. V was clipped by 3 bases and J by 2 bases, with 13 bases between them. The CDR3 consists of 15 residues. Germline V gene sequence: CDR1 LGHNT, CDR2 FRNRAP. The chain's CDR3 is CASGFGRTGQETQYF. The DNA of the CDR3 is TGTGCTAGTGGTTTCGGGCGAACGGGTCAAGAGACCCAGTACTTC.

The gene calls are TRBV6-1 and TRBJ2-2; D is unclear. The V and J ends lost 1 base and 5 bases respectively, with 8 bases between them. The CDR3 is made up of 14 amino acids. Germline values: CDR1 MNHNS, CDR2 SASEGT. Here the CDR3 DNA reads TGTGCCAGCAGTGAAGGGTGGGGTACCGGGGAGCTGTTTTTT. Encoded protein: CASSEGWGTGELFF.

V and J are TRBV28 and TRBJ2-5; D is unclear. V lost 4 bases and J 4 bases, leaving 10 bases between the germline ends. The CDR3 runs 13 residues. Germline-derived CDR1 and CDR2 are MDHEN and SYDVKM. DNA of the CDR3: TGTGCCAGCAGTTCGCTTTTGGGAGAGACCCAGTACTTC. Protein sequence: CASSSLLGETQYF. The full variable domain, with the rest looked up from reference TRBV28 and TRBJ2-5, is DVKVTQSSRYLVKRTGEKVFLECVQDMDHENMFWYRQDPGLGLRLIYFSYDVKMKEKGDIPEGYSVSREKKERFSLILESASTNQTSMYLCASSSLLGETQYFGPGTRLLVL.

The V call is TRBV11-2, the J call TRBJ1-1; D unresolved. Looked up from germline, CDR1 is SGHAT and CDR2 is FQNNGV. This CDR3 has 14 amino acids. Trimming left V 0 bases short and J 1 base short, with 6 bases between. The CDR3 loop reads CASSLDRPNTEAFF. The CDR3 DNA reads TGTGCCAGCAGCTTAGACAGGCCGAACACTGAAGCTTTCTTT.

This rearrangement joins TRBV6-5 to TRBJ1-2; D remains unclear. The CDR3 contains 14 residues. Germline CDR1 reads MNHEY; CDR2 reads SVGAGI. V was trimmed by 5 bases and J by 7 bases, leaving 17 bases between them. The CDR3 coding sequence is TGTGCCAGCAGTCTTCGAGCCGTGGGTATTGGCTACACCTTC. Translation: CASSLRAVGIGYTF.

In DNA form, the CDR3 reads TGTGCCAGCGGGTGGGCTAGCGGGGGAAGCACAGATACGCAGTATTTT. The encoded protein is CASGWASGGSTDTQYF. The gene calls are TRBV28 and TRBJ2-3; TRBD2 agrees at 10 bases. The CDR3 spans 16 residues. The ends lost 8 bases at V and 0 bases at J; junction bases unmatched: 8. The germline V gene encodes CDR1 MDHEN and CDR2 SYDVKM.

The chain combines TRBV4-1 with TRBJ2-1, with D possibly TRBD1 on 6 matching bases. The CDR3 extends over 15 amino acids. Germline V gene lookup returns CDR1 MGHRA and CDR2 YSYEKL. V was clipped by 2 bases and J by 6 bases, with 14 bases between them. CDR3: CASSQSADRINEQFF. Here the CDR3 DNA reads TGCGCCAGCAGCCAATCGGCTGACAGGATCAATGAGCAGTTCTTC.

This chain links TRBV9 with TRBJ2-2; TRBD2 matches 7 bases. Germline V CDR1 and CDR2: SGDLS, YYNGEE. The J segment lost 0 bases and the V segment lost 4 bases, leaving 3 bases of the junction unmatched. The CDR3 loop spans 15 amino acids. The CDR3: CASSPLAANTGELFF. The CDR3 DNA reads as TGTGCCAGCAGCCCCCTAGCGGCGAACACCGGGGAGCTGTTTTTT. Using reference TRBV9 and TRBJ2-2 for the parts outside the CDR3, the full variable domain is DSGVTQTPKHLITATGQRVTLRCSPRSGDLSVYWYQQSLDQGLQFLIQYYNGEERAKGNILERFSAQQFPDLHSELNLSSLELGDSALYFCASSPLAANTGELFFGEGSRLTVL.

CDR3 sequence (DNA): TGTGCCAGCAGTTACTCGTCAAGCGGAACCAATGAGCAGTTCTTC. Its protein is CASSYSSSGTNEQFF. This chain links TRBV6-5 with TRBJ2-1, with a weak D call TRBD2 (5 bases). The CDR3 covers 15 residues. V was pared by 0 bases and J by 6 bases, with 12 bases between. Germline V CDR1 and CDR2: MNHEY, SVGAGI.